The T cell receptor (beta chain) under discussion was sequenced for a study of T cell repertoires in cytomegalovirus infection. Study as a whole: Public TCR beta signatures marked donors with CMV infection and the matching HLA. Whole-study results and caveats: Carriage of CMV together with the relevant HLA was identifiable through cumulative public TCR beta family frequency. The ex vivo response was dominated by HLA-C-restricted CMV-specific TCR beta clonotypes.

This CDR3 region has 14 residues. V was cut by 2 bases and J by 6 bases, with 13 bases left in between. Germline V gene sequence: CDR1 MNHEY, CDR2 SVGAGI. This clonotype has only a few counts. Its target is unknown. TCRdb re-called the reads with MiXCR, one entry per CDR3 protein. The sample contains 270,000 or so distinct CDR3 sequences, 15% to 20% of which appear only once. The chain has TRBV6-5 and TRBJ1-1; TRBD1 might be the D (5 bases). Sequenced: CD8+ T cells from PBMCs. The sequence came from a human donor in good health (CMV status not recorded). Some clones in this sample may be carry-over from other donors' samples. The CDR3 DNA reads TGTGCCAGCAGTTACGGAGGACAAGGCGCTGAAGCTTTCTTT. This gives the protein CASSYGGQGAEAFF.